The 5 T cell receptor beta chains listed next were all sequenced from one sample in a study of T cell responses to AZD1222 COVID-19 vaccine. Clones were read by immunoSEQ multiplex PCR, and TCRdb kept only the in-frame ones, dropping some. The sample consists of about 18,000 clones, roughly 81% of them appearing once. The sequencing used peripheral blood, collected 28 days after the second AZD1222 dose. The receptors shown here come from an adult who received the AZD1222 COVID-19 vaccine.

This chain joins TRBV11-3 and TRBJ1-1; weak D call: TRBD1 (5 bases). The V end was cut by 4 bases, the J end by 1 base, with 13 bases between. CDR1 and CDR2 (germline): SGHNT, YENEEA. This CDR3 region has 15 residues. The CDR3 here is CASSSWDGSNTEAFF. CDR3 DNA sequence: TGTGCCAGCAGCTCCTGGGACGGGTCGAACACTGAAGCTTTCTTT.

The chain recombines TRBV10-2 with TRBJ2-2; a possible D gene is TRBD1 (6 bases). V was trimmed by 3 bases and J by 4 bases, leaving 9 bases between them. CDR1 and CDR2 from the germline V gene are WSHSY and SAAADI. CDR3 size: 14 residues. CDR3 region: CASSEGRGTGELFF. Here the CDR3 DNA reads TGCGCCAGCAGTGAAGGCAGGGGCACCGGGGAGCTGTTTTTT.

This chain uses TRBV3-1 (or the pseudogene TRBV3-2) with TRBJ2-7; TRBD1 matches 7 bases. With V trimmed by 4 bases and J by 5 bases, 17 bases remained unmatched. This CDR3 comprises 17 residues. Germline CDR1 LGHDT, CDR2 YNNKEL (reference sequence). The CDR3 loop is CASSPPSITGTDNEQYF. As DNA, the CDR3 is TGTGCCAGCAGCCCTCCTTCTATCACCGGGACAGACAACGAGCAGTACTTC.

The chain has TRBV6-4 and TRBJ1-1; 7 bases map to TRBD1. The CDR3 is made up of 16 amino acids. J gave up 1 base and V 8 bases, and 13 bases lay outside the gene matches. The germline gives CDR1 MRHNA, CDR2 SNTAGT. The CDR3 DNA sequence: TGTGCCAGCCAAATAACAGGGGAGGTTGAGAACACTGAAGCTTTCTTT. As protein: CASQITGEVENTEAFF.

Here the CDR3 DNA reads TGTGCCACCAGTGATTTGACGGGGATAGGGCAGCCCCAGCATTTT. As protein: CATSDLTGIGQPQHF. The rearrangement links TRBV24-1 to TRBJ1-5; unclear D gene. V lost 0 bases and J 7 bases, leaving 12 bases between the germline ends. This CDR3 comprises 15 residues. Germline V lookup: CDR1 KGHDR, CDR2 SFDVKD.